These T cell receptor beta chains were read from a single sample in a study of a mutant IDH1 vaccine in newly diagnosed glioma. No cognate antigen is known for these TCRs. TCRdb's table, derived via immunoSEQ multiplex PCR, lists solely in-frame clones and lacks some. This sample carries roughly 50,000 clones, roughly 81% of them seen once, and the ten largest clones take approximately 8%. This specimen consisted of PBMCs, obtained from a glioma patient whose treatment included an IDH1 peptide vaccine. These receptors were obtained from a woman aged 40 to 50 with glioma. Some clones in this sample may be carry-over from other donors' samples. Both conserved end residues are part of each CDR3. The order of the fields is V gene, D gene, clone size, J gene, CDR3 protein, CDR3 DNA. A D gene is named only where the DNA matches it firmly. Rows give clone size only sometimes, using once, few, many, or a class for an expanded clone.

TRBV5-1	TRBD1	.	TRBJ1-3	CASSSRDRGPGNTIYF	TGCGCCAGCAGCTCCCGGGACAGGGGGCCTGGAAACACCATATATTTT
TRBV6-5	.	.	TRBJ1-2	CASSESTGQRYTF	TGTGCCAGCAGCGAATCGACGGGGCAACGCTACACCTTC
TRBV19	.	.	TRBJ1-2	CASSTGDSNYGYTF	TGTGCCAGTAGCACAGGTGACTCTAACTATGGCTACACCTTC
TRBV7-2	.	few	TRBJ2-2	CASSLGGVAGELFF	TGTGCCAGCAGCTTAGGAGGGGTGGCCGGGGAGCTGTTTTTT
TRBV14	.	many	TRBJ2-1	CASSRQGGAYNEQFF	TGTGCCAGCAGCCGTCAGGGGGGCGCGTATAATGAGCAGTTCTTC
TRBV11-2	.	few	TRBJ2-5	CASSFTTPRGTQYF	TGTGCCAGCAGCTTCACCACCCCAAGGGGGACCCAGTACTTC
TRBV29-1	.	.	TRBJ2-6	CSVGERRGANVLTF	TGCAGCGTCGGCGAGCGGCGCGGGGCCAACGTCCTGACTTTC
TRBV5-1	.	.	TRBJ1-5	CASSQGYRTGPQHF	TGCGCCAGCAGCCAAGGGTACAGGACCGGGCCCCAGCATTTT
TRBV7-8	.	.	TRBJ1-4	CASSLFATNEKLFF	TGTGCCAGCAGCTTGTTTGCAACTAATGAAAAACTGTTTTTT
TRBV7-2	TRBD1	.	TRBJ2-7	CASSLARTGMEYF	TGTGCCAGCAGCTTAGCGAGGACAGGGATGGAGTACTTC
TRBV14	TRBD2	.	TRBJ2-3	CASSRGLAGAFGDTQYF	TGTGCCAGCAGCCGAGGACTAGCGGGGGCCTTCGGAGATACGCAGTATTTT
TRBV6-6	.	.	TRBJ2-5	CASSYNLTPQETQYF	TGTGCCAGCAGTTACAACCTGACCCCCCAAGAGACCCAGTACTTC
TRBV11-2	TRBD1	.	TRBJ1-2	CASSRDSAHGYTF	TGTGCCAGCAGCCGGGACAGTGCGCATGGCTACACCTTC
TRBV5-4	TRBD1	.	TRBJ1-2	CASTRTGGLAGNYGYTF	TGTGCCAGCACCCGGACAGGGGGCCTAGCGGGTAACTATGGCTACACCTTC
TRBV19	.	.	TRBJ1-5	CASSDGDQPQHF	TGTGCCAGTAGTGATGGGGATCAGCCCCAGCATTTT
TRBV6-5	.	once	TRBJ2-7	CASSYLTLGQNYEQYF	TGTGCCAGCAGTTACTTAACTTTAGGACAGAACTACGAGCAGTACTTC
TRBV4-1	.	.	TRBJ2-5	CASSQDPGTGSETQYF	TGCGCCAGCAGCCAAGATCCGGGGACCGGATCGGAGACCCAGTACTTC
TRBV10-1	.	.	TRBJ2-1	CATRAVEQFF	TGCGCAACCCGCGCGGTTGAGCAGTTCTTC
TRBV6-6	.	.	TRBJ1-1	CASSMTPYTEAFF	TGTGCCAGCAGTATGACACCTTACACTGAAGCTTTCTTT
TRBV5-6	.	.	TRBJ2-7	CASSADLSYEQYF	TGTGCCAGCAGCGCGGACCTGTCCTACGAGCAGTACTTC
TRBV6-5	.	.	TRBJ1-2	CASSYSPGTNYGYTF	TGTGCCAGCAGTTACTCGCCGGGAACTAACTATGGCTACACCTTC
TRBV7-8	TRBD1	.	TRBJ1-5	CASSLGTGTRQPQHF	TGTGCCAGCAGCTTGGGGACAGGGACAAGGCAGCCCCAGCATTTT
TRBV10-3	.	.	TRBJ1-1	CAISGQGNTEAFF	TGTGCCATCAGTGGTCAGGGTAACACTGAAGCTTTCTTT
TRBV11-2	.	.	TRBJ1-1	CASSLGRQLLNTEAFF	TGTGCCAGCAGCTTAGGTAGACAGCTCCTTAACACTGAAGCTTTCTTT
TRBV21-1	.	.	TRBJ1-5	CASSKEENLQAQPQHF	TGTGCCAGCAGCAAAGAGGAGAACTTACAGGCCCAGCCCCAGCATTTT
TRBV9	.	few	TRBJ1-4	CASSVENAEKLFF	TGTGCCAGCAGCGTAGAGAACGCGGAAAAACTGTTTTTT
TRBV5-4	TRBD2	once	TRBJ2-1	CASSHSGGAGRNEQFF	TGTGCCAGCAGCCATAGCGGGGGGGCCGGCAGGAATGAGCAGTTCTTC
TRBV2	TRBD1	.	TRBJ2-4	CASSQQGARAKNIQYF	TGTGCCAGCAGTCAACAGGGGGCGAGGGCCAAAAACATTCAGTACTTC
TRBV7-6	.	.	TRBJ1-5	CASRAGAGQGQPQHF	TGTGCCAGCAGGGCGGGGGCAGGGCAGGGTCAGCCCCAGCATTTT
TRBV19	.	.	TRBJ2-3	CASSIVGWGDTQYF	TGTGCCAGTAGTATAGTGGGGTGGGGAGATACGCAGTATTTT
TRBV7-9	.	.	TRBJ2-6	CASSLSASGANVLTF	TGTGCCAGCAGCCTCTCTGCGTCTGGGGCCAACGTCCTGACTTTC
TRBV6-1	.	.	TRBJ1-2	CASTPSRVEGYTF	TGTGCCAGCACCCCCAGCAGGGTGGAGGGCTACACCTTC
TRBV6-1	.	.	TRBJ2-6	CASSGMLSSGANVLTF	TGTGCCAGCAGTGGAATGCTGAGCTCTGGGGCCAACGTCCTGACTTTC
TRBV2	.	.	TRBJ2-7	CASSGAPYEQYF	TGTGCCAGCAGCGGGGCGCCCTACGAGCAGTACTTC
TRBV19	.	.	TRBJ2-2	CASRRGLTGELFF	TGTGCCAGTCGGCGTGGGCTAACCGGGGAGCTGTTTTTT
TRBV5-4	TRBD2	.	TRBJ2-3	CASSSGGRRTDTQYF	TGTGCCAGCAGTTCCGGGGGGAGGCGCACAGATACGCAGTATTTT
TRBV7-2	TRBD2	.	TRBJ2-5	CASSLVGGAETQYF	TGTGCCAGCAGCTTAGTCGGGGGGGCAGAGACCCAGTACTTC
TRBV11-2	TRBD1	.	TRBJ1-2	CASSLGQGLGYTF	TGTGCCAGCAGCTTAGGACAGGGGCTTGGCTACACCTTC
TRBV29-1	.	.	TRBJ2-3	CSGRKTGTDTQYF	TGCAGCGGTCGTAAGACCGGAACAGATACGCAGTATTTT
TRBV30	TRBD2	.	TRBJ2-1	CAWSPGGDPSNEQFF	TGTGCCTGGAGTCCCGGGGGGGATCCTTCCAATGAGCAGTTCTTC
TRBV10-3	.	.	TRBJ1-2	CAITPMEGNYGYTF	TGTGCCATCACCCCGATGGAAGGGAACTATGGCTACACCTTC
TRBV5-1	.	.	TRBJ2-7	CASSLRQGLYEQYF	TGCGCCAGCAGCTTGAGGCAGGGCCTCTACGAGCAGTACTTC
TRBV4-1	TRBD2	.	TRBJ2-5	CASSQAGRGGGETQYF	TGCGCCAGCAGCCAAGCGGGGCGGGGGGGCGGAGAGACCCAGTACTTC
TRBV5-1	.	.	TRBJ2-7	CASRASVVGYEQYF	TGCGCCAGCCGGGCCTCCGTGGTGGGCTACGAGCAGTACTTC
TRBV5-1	.	.	TRBJ2-3	CATTPQPGTDTQYF	TGCGCCACCACCCCCCAGCCGGGCACAGATACGCAGTATTTT
TRBV27	.	.	TRBJ2-7	CASTYSDFYEQYF	TGTGCCAGCACCTATTCGGACTTCTACGAGCAGTACTTC
TRBV7-8	TRBD2	.	TRBJ2-3	CASSLGLAEFSTDTQYF	TGTGCCAGCAGCTTGGGTCTAGCGGAATTCAGCACAGATACGCAGTATTTT
TRBV4-1	.	once	TRBJ2-1	CASSGGGTAYNEQFF	TGCGCCAGCAGCGGGGGGGGCACCGCCTACAATGAGCAGTTCTTC
TRBV7-9	.	once	TRBJ2-7	CASSPGQAEQYF	TGTGCCAGCAGTCCGGGGCAGGCCGAGCAGTACTTC
TRBV19	TRBD2	.	TRBJ2-2	CASSPLAGGPPGELFF	TGTGCCAGTAGTCCCCTAGCGGGGGGGCCTCCCGGGGAGCTGTTTTTT
TRBV6-1	TRBD2	.	TRBJ2-5	CASSGGLAGAYLQETQYF	TGTGCCAGCAGTGGGGGGCTAGCGGGGGCCTATCTCCAAGAGACCCAGTACTTC
TRBV2	.	.	TRBJ1-1	CASSEARGNTEAFF	TGTGCCAGCAGTGAAGCGCGGGGAAACACTGAAGCTTTCTTT
TRBV5-6	TRBD2	.	TRBJ2-1	CASSLDLGGRSNEQFF	TGTGCCAGCAGCTTGGATCTCGGGGGGAGGAGCAATGAGCAGTTCTTC